This T cell receptor beta chain originates from a study of immune characterization of retroperitoneal liposarcoma. Each CDR3 protein gets one entry after TCRdb re-called the PCR reads with MiXCR. The sample holds 8,500 to 11,000 distinct CDR3 sequences, around 30% seen once. This clonotype appeared many times. Trimming at V came to 0 bases and at J to 2 bases, leaving 9 bases not matched to a gene. The CDR3 consists of 17 residues. Per the germline V gene, CDR1 is MNHNS and CDR2 is SASEGT. Sequenced sample: tumor tissue. The chain is built from TRBV6-1 and TRBJ1-1; TRBD1 agrees at 7 bases. The clonotype was recovered from a female donor with retroperitoneal liposarcoma. As DNA, the CDR3 is TGTGCCAGCAGTGAAGCTGTGTGGGACAGCCTTAACACTGAAGCTTTCTTT. It translates to CASSEAVWDSLNTEAFF.